This T cell receptor beta chain was found in a study of glioma-infiltrating T cells after dendritic cell vaccination. The study, taken as a whole, reports: No direct clonality-survival link was found; a diverse polyclonal response may matter.

As concerns this clone: The antigen is unknown.

TCRdb keeps only in-frame clones here, not all; method: immunoSEQ multiplex PCR. The sample lists around 58,000 clones, 82% occurring once. The sequence derives from a human donor with glioblastoma. This specimen was blood, taken before dendritic cell vaccination.

This CDR3 reads CASSVDSPPSYNEQFF. CDR3 in DNA: TGCGCCAGCAGCGTGGACAGTCCCCCCTCCTACAATGAGCAGTTCTTC. The chain has TRBV5-1 and TRBJ2-1; D possibly corresponds to TRBD1 (6 bases). CDR3 length equals 16 residues. The ends were cut back, 4 bases at V and 0 bases at J, with 14 bases in the middle. The germline CDR1 and CDR2 sequences are SGHRS and YFSETQ.